The 10 T cell receptor beta chains in this list originate from one sample, sequenced in a study of T cell responses to AZD1222 COVID-19 vaccine (dated by TCRdb to about 2021). Libraries were constructed by the immunoSEQ multiplex PCR assay. TCRdb re-hosts the immuneACCESS table, in-frame sequences only. Its copies lack some clones; in the studies checked, an unresolved V gene accounts for under half of them, and the cause for the rest is not known. This sample gives about 120,000 clones in total; roughly 90% of them show up just once. The ten largest account for 6.5% to 9% of the sample. Per the publication, the time point label means: baseline before first vaccination. The sample here was peripheral blood, taken on day 0 of AZD1222 vaccination. These receptors came from an adult in good health.

The V gene is TRBV15, the J gene TRBJ2-7, with D maybe TRBD2 (5 bases). The V gene's germline CDR1 is LNHNV and CDR2 YYDKDF (reference sequence). The CDR3 length is 12 residues. With 4 bases removed from V and 4 bases from J, the gap between germline ends came to 8 bases. The CDR3 here is CATSKDSYEQYF. In DNA form, the CDR3 reads TGTGCCACCAGCAAGGACTCTTACGAGCAGTACTTC.

On this clone itself: Additional DNA sequences in this sample encode the identical CDR3. This rearrangement joins TRBV11-2 to TRBJ1-1; D perhaps matches TRBD1 (5 bases). V shed 4 bases and J shed 2 bases, with 8 bases lying between them. This CDR3 contains 13 residues. Germline V lookup: CDR1 SGHAT, CDR2 FQNNGV. The CDR3 DNA reads as TGTGCCAGCAGCTCTGACAGAAACACTGAAGCTTTCTTT. Translation gives CASSSDRNTEAFF. The full variable domain, rest sourced from reference TRBV11-2 and TRBJ1-1, is EAGVAQSPRYKIIEKRQSVAFWCNPISGHATLYWYQQILGQGPKLLIQFQNNGVVDDSQLPKDRFSAERLKGVDSTLKIQPAKLEDSAVYLCASSSDRNTEAFFGQGTRLTVV.

The chain is built from TRBV10-3 and TRBJ1-4; D not certain. Germline V gene lookup returns CDR1 ENHRY and CDR2 SYGVKD. V was cut by 11 bases and J by 6 bases, with 13 bases left in between. The CDR3 covers 12 residues. In DNA form, the CDR3 reads TGTGCCTCCGGGCCAGTTGATGAAAAACTGTTTTTT. This sequence encodes CASGPVDEKLFF.

V and J are TRBV5-1 and TRBJ2-4, with 9 nucleotides matching TRBD1. In germline, CDR1 is SGHRS, CDR2 YFSETQ. The CDR3 runs 17 residues. Losses at the gene ends were 4 bases for V and 4 bases for J; bases not matched to a gene: 12. The CDR3 DNA reads TGCGCCAGCAGCCCCCTCCAGGGACAGGGCCGGAAAAACATTCAGTACTTC. It specifies CASSPLQGQGRKNIQYF.

The chain uses TRBV7-3 and TRBJ2-1, with D tentatively TRBD1 or TRBD2 (7 bases each). The CDR3 spans 14 residues. The germline V and J ends were trimmed by 7 bases and 1 base, with 11 bases remaining between them. Germline CDR1 is SGHTA and CDR2 is FQGTGA. The CDR3 reads CASNQGGSYNEQFF. The CDR3 DNA reads as TGTGCCAGCAACCAGGGGGGGTCCTACAATGAGCAGTTCTTC.

The chain couples TRBV29-1 to TRBJ1-1; D is perhaps TRBD1 (5 bases). This CDR3 spans 14 amino acids. The V end lost 6 bases, the J end lost 3 bases, and 17 bases lay between the germline ends. The germline V gene encodes CDR1 SQVTM and CDR2 ANQGSEA. The CDR3 is CSVYAVGAYTEAFF. As DNA, the CDR3 is TGCAGCGTCTATGCTGTAGGGGCCTACACTGAAGCTTTCTTT.

V is TRBV19 and J is TRBJ1-2; D ambiguous. Germline V gene data show CDR1 as LNHDA and CDR2 as SQIVND (reference sequence). The CDR3 runs 16 residues. Trimming took 5 bases from V and 4 from J, leaving 20 bases between them. In DNA form, the CDR3 reads TGTGCCAGTAGTTTTTACGCCAGCAGTTTCGGCTATGGCTACACCTTC. This gives the protein CASSFYASSFGYGYTF.

The V and J genes are TRBV18 and TRBJ1-6; TRBD1 aligns across 10 bases. Germline loops: CDR1 KGHSH, CDR2 LQKENI. This CDR3 contains 15 residues. The trim removed 4 bases at V and 7 bases at J, leaving 4 bases unmatched. The CDR3 loop reads CASSLRTGGNSPLHF. In DNA form, the CDR3 reads TGTGCCAGCTCACTAAGGACAGGGGGAAATTCACCCCTCCACTTT.

This clone was detected only once. For the CDR3, the DNA is TGCGCCAGCAGCCAAGAGTACAGAGGCACAGATACGCAGTATTTT. Translation: CASSQEYRGTDTQYF. This sequence joins TRBV4-1 and TRBJ2-3; D ambiguous. The CDR3 extends over 15 amino acids. The V and J ends lost 0 bases and 1 base respectively, with 8 bases between them. The V gene's germline CDR1 is MGHRA and CDR2 YSYEKL.

This chain links TRBV2 with TRBJ2-7, with D hard to call. The CDR3 has 11 residues. V lost 5 bases and J 2 bases, leaving 4 bases between the germline ends. Germline CDR1 is SNHLY and CDR2 is FYNNEI. CDR3 amino acids: CASSRTYEQYF. CDR3 bases: TGTGCCAGCAGTCGCACCTACGAGCAGTACTTC.